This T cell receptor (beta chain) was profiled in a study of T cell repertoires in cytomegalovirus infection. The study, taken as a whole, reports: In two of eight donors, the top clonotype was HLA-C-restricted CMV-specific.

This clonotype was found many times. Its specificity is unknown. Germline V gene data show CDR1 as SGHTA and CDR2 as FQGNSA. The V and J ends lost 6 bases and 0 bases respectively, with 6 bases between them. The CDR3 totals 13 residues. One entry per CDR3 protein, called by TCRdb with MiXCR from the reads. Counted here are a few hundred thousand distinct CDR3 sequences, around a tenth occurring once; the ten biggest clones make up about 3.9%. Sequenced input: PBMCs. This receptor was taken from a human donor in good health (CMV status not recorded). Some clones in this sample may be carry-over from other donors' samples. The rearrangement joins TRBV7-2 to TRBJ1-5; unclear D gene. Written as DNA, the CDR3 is TGTGCCAGCAGGCCCTATAGCAATCAGCCCCAGCATTTT. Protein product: CASRPYSNQPQHF.